The next 22 T cell receptor beta chains were all read from a single sample in a study of shared clonotypes between healthy human individuals. Libraries were prepared by immunoSEQ multiplex PCR; TCRdb keeps only in-frame clonotypes and omits some of them. The table shows about 1.1 million clones, with roughly 77% occurring only once. Sequenced input: memory CD4+ T cells from PBMCs. Sample subset: CD45RA-negative fraction. The receptors originated from a man younger than 35 in good health. Some clones in this sample may be carry-over from other donors' samples.

This clone was found a few times. The chain links TRBV7-3 to TRBJ2-1; D is unclear. The V and J ends lost 5 bases and 2 bases respectively, with 13 bases between them. Germline lookup yields CDR1 SGHTA and CDR2 FQGTGA. This CDR3 comprises 15 residues. As DNA, the CDR3 is TGTGCCAGCAGCCAAGACTCCTCCGCCTACAATGAGCAGTTCTTC. Its protein product is CASSQDSSAYNEQFF.

This clone was recorded only once. The chain joins TRBV7-2 to TRBJ1-2; no firm D call. Trimming pared 4 bases from V and 8 bases from J, leaving 23 bases between. The length of the CDR3 is 16 residues. Germline loops: CDR1 SGHTA, CDR2 FQGNSA. The CDR3 DNA reads as TGTGCCAGCAGCTACGAAACCGGGAGACCTGGGTACGGCTACACCTTC. The encoded protein is CASSYETGRPGYGYTF.

This chain uses TRBV6-5 with TRBJ1-1; 7 bases map to TRBD1. The CDR3 has 14 residues. Trimming at V came to 11 bases and at J to 8 bases, leaving 17 bases not matched to a gene. Germline V gene sequence: CDR1 MNHEY, CDR2 SVGAGI. The chain's CDR3 is CACIARTGVLEAFF. CDR3 nucleotides: TGTGCCTGTATCGCGCGAACAGGGGTTTTAGAAGCTTTCTTT.

J is TRBJ2-7 and V is TRBV5-5; 11 bases align to TRBD2. V lost 4 bases, J lost 2 bases, and 8 bases stayed unmatched. In germline, CDR1 is SGHKS, CDR2 YYEKEE (reference sequence). This CDR3 spans 16 amino acids. The CDR3 reads CASSAQTSGVTYEQYF. The CDR3 nucleotides read TGTGCCAGCAGCGCACAGACTAGCGGGGTCACCTACGAGCAGTACTTC.

This chain joins TRBV5-1 and TRBJ1-2; perhaps TRBD1 as D (5 bases). CDR1 and CDR2 (germline): SGHRS, YFSETQ. This CDR3 has 15 residues. V gave up 2 bases and J gave up 6 bases, with 17 bases separating them. The CDR3 DNA follows: TGCGCCAGCAGCTTACTAGCTGGGACGGTTGATGGCTACACCTTC. It encodes CASSLLAGTVDGYTF.

The chain uses TRBV9 and TRBJ2-2; tentative D call: TRBD1 (6 bases). CDR3 length equals 16 residues. CDR1 and CDR2 (germline): SGDLS, YYNGEE. With 3 bases removed from V and 4 bases from J, the gap between germline ends came to 16 bases. The CDR3 loop reads CASSAQGIGATGELFF. The CDR3 DNA reads TGTGCCAGCAGCGCCCAGGGGATTGGGGCCACCGGGGAGCTGTTTTTT.

V usage is TRBV5-8 and J usage is TRBJ1-5; 7 nucleotides align to TRBD1. V dropped 4 bases and J dropped 1; count of bases not matched to a gene: 5. The CDR3 totals 15 residues. CDR1 and CDR2 from the germline V gene are SGHTS and YDEGEE. CDR3 nucleotides: TGTGCCAGCAGCGTCACAGGGGCGAGCAATCAGCCCCAGCATTTT. It codes for CASSVTGASNQPQHF.

The rearrangement uses TRBV6-1 and TRBJ2-5; D perhaps matches TRBD1 (5 bases). Trimming cost V 0 bases and J 6 bases, with 11 bases left between them. In germline, CDR1 is MNHNS, CDR2 SASEGT. This CDR3 comprises 14 residues. The chain's CDR3 is CASSEAIRDKTQYF. DNA of the CDR3: TGTGCCAGCAGTGAAGCGATCAGGGATAAGACCCAGTACTTC.

The chain has TRBV5-1 and TRBJ1-1; D gene uncertain. There are 14 residues in the CDR3. The germline V and J ends were trimmed by 5 bases and 1 base, with 12 bases remaining between them. The germline CDR1 and CDR2 sequences are SGHRS and YFSETQ. CDR3 loop: CASRSGAGNTEAFF. CDR3 sequence (DNA): TGCGCCAGCAGATCCGGAGCGGGGAACACTGAAGCTTTCTTT.

This sequence joins TRBV29-1 and TRBJ2-4, with 13 nucleotides matching TRBD2. The CDR3 has 17 amino acids. The ends lost 8 bases at V and 0 bases at J; junction bases unmatched: 10. The germline V gene encodes CDR1 SQVTM and CDR2 ANQGSEA. This CDR3 reads CSPRTSGRELAKNIQYF. The CDR3, as DNA: TGCAGCCCCCGAACTAGCGGGAGGGAACTAGCCAAAAACATTCAGTACTTC. Combining the CDR3 with reference TRBV29-1 and TRBJ2-4 gives the whole variable domain SAVISQKPSRDICQRGTSLTIQCQVDSQVTMMFWYRQQPGQSLTLIATANQGSEATYESGFVIDKFPISRPNLTFSTLTVSNMSPEDSSIYLCSPRTSGRELAKNIQYFGAGTRLSVL.

The chain links TRBV7-2 to TRBJ2-2, with D maybe TRBD2 (5 bases). V lost 5 bases to trimming and J lost 0 bases, with 16 bases between them. This CDR3 region has 17 residues. Germline CDR1 SGHTA, CDR2 FQGNSA. CDR3 DNA sequence: TGTGCCAGCAGCCCATGGGGAGCTCCTCCGAACACCGGGGAGCTGTTTTTT. Translating gives CASSPWGAPPNTGELFF.

The chain joins TRBV19 to TRBJ2-7; TRBD1 aligns across 7 bases. Germline CDR1 and CDR2: LNHDA and SQIVND (reference sequence). The CDR3 length is 14 residues. V lost 5 bases, J lost 5 bases, and 9 bases stayed unmatched. Here the CDR3 DNA reads TGTGCCAGTAGTCTCCAGGGGGTCCGAGACGAGCAGTACTTC. Protein: CASSLQGVRDEQYF.

The chain carries TRBV7-8 and TRBJ2-7, with D hard to call. Trimming took 3 bases from V and 6 from J, leaving 18 bases between them. The CDR3 covers 15 residues. Looked up from germline, CDR1 is SGHVS and CDR2 is FQNEAQ. CDR3 nucleotide sequence: TGTGCCAGCAGCTTTAGGATGAAGGATCCGGGCGAGCAGTACTTC. Translated: CASSFRMKDPGEQYF.

The rearrangement links TRBV18 to TRBJ1-3; D unclear. V lost 4 bases and J lost 0, with 7 bases in between. This CDR3 has 14 residues. The germline CDR1 and CDR2 sequences are KGHSH and LQKENI. The CDR3 protein is CASSLGLSGNTIYF. CDR3 nucleotides: TGTGCCAGCTCACTTGGCCTCTCTGGAAACACCATATATTTT.

This clone showed up just a few times. The chain combines TRBV15 with TRBJ1-4; D is unclear. In germline, CDR1 is LNHNV, CDR2 YYDKDF (reference sequence). The V gene lost 3 bases and the J gene lost 8 bases, with 19 bases spanning the gap. The CDR3 consists of 16 residues. CDR3 residues: CATSSGVELQWEKLFF. DNA for the CDR3: TGTGCCACCAGCAGTGGGGTCGAGCTACAGTGGGAAAAACTGTTTTTT.

In this sample, this clone turned up a few times. The rearrangement links TRBV11-3 to TRBJ1-1, with D tentatively TRBD1 (5 bases). Looked up from germline, CDR1 is SGHNT and CDR2 is YENEEA. Trimming took off 4 bases at V and 8 bases at J, with 14 bases between the two ends. CDR3 length equals 13 residues. CDR3 sequence: CASSSMAGTEAFF. Here the CDR3 DNA reads TGTGCCAGCAGCTCCATGGCGGGGACGGAAGCTTTCTTT.

This clone has more than one count but fewer than ten. DNA for the CDR3: TGTGCCAGCAGCGAGAGTCGGGAGCGGGGCCCCTACGAGCAGTACTTC. Translation: CASSESRERGPYEQYF. J is TRBJ2-7 and V is TRBV21-1; the table's D call TRBD2 went unverified against the DNA. TRBV21-1 is annotated as a pseudogene. The length of the CDR3 is 16 residues.

The chain has TRBV27 and TRBJ2-5; the D is unclear. CDR1 MNHEY and CDR2 SMNVEV come from the germline V gene (reference sequence). CDR3 size: 15 residues. Trimming pared 5 bases from V and 2 bases from J, leaving 15 bases between. Here the CDR3 DNA reads TGTGCCAGCAGTGGCCCCCACAGAGGTCAAGAGACCCAGTACTTC. It specifies CASSGPHRGQETQYF.

The V and J genes are TRBV6-6 and TRBJ2-1, with D perhaps matching TRBD2 (5 bases). With 5 bases removed from V and 0 bases from J, the gap between germline ends came to 11 bases. The germline V gene encodes CDR1 MNHNY and CDR2 SVGAGI (reference sequence). The CDR3 sequence is 15 residues long. CDR3 in amino acids: CASSLMGSSYNEQFF. CDR3 DNA: TGTGCCAGCAGTCTCATGGGGAGCTCCTACAATGAGCAGTTCTTC.

This chain joins TRBV25-1 and TRBJ1-4, with 8 bases fitting TRBD1. The CDR3 spans 13 residues. Germline values: CDR1 MGHDK, CDR2 SYGVNS. V gave up 4 bases and J gave up 10 bases; unmatched junction bases: 5. CDR3: CASSGGQGGKLFF. In DNA, the CDR3 is TGTGCCAGCAGTGGCGGACAGGGTGGAAAACTGTTTTTT. The variable domain in full, completed from reference TRBV25-1 and TRBJ1-4, reads EADIYQTPRYLVIGTGKKITLECSQTMGHDKMYWYQQDPGMELHLIHYSYGVNSTEKGDLSSESTVSRIRTEHFPLTLESARPSHTSQYLCASSGGQGGKLFFGSGTQLSVL.

This chain links TRBV30 with TRBJ2-1; the D is unclear. Germline V CDR1 and CDR2: GTSNPN, SVGIG (reference sequence). V lost 4 bases and J 2 bases, leaving 18 bases between the germline ends. The CDR3 has 16 amino acids. CDR3 coding DNA: TGTGCCTGGACTCTCAGGAGTGCTCCTACCTACAATGAGCAGTTCTTC. Translating it yields CAWTLRSAPTYNEQFF.

This clone was observed a handful of times. This chain uses TRBV29-1 with TRBJ1-1; no definite D call. From germline, CDR1 is SQVTM and CDR2 ANQGSEA. CDR3 length: 11 residues. The ends were cut back, 5 bases at V and 1 base at J, with 5 bases in the middle. The CDR3 nucleotides are TGCAGCGTTATCCCGAACACTGAAGCTTTCTTT. Amino acid sequence: CSVIPNTEAFF. The full variable domain, with the rest looked up from reference TRBV29-1 and TRBJ1-1, is SAVISQKPSRDICQRGTSLTIQCQVDSQVTMMFWYRQQPGQSLTLIATANQGSEATYESGFVIDKFPISRPNLTFSTLTVSNMSPEDSSIYLCSVIPNTEAFFGQGTRLTVV.